This passage covers 7 T cell receptor beta chains from one sample sequenced in a study of T cell responses to AZD1222 COVID-19 vaccine. The data were produced by immunoSEQ multiplex PCR, yet TCRdb's version contains in-frame clones alone and is incomplete. Here the sample spans some 160,000 clones, about 92% being singletons. The sample was peripheral blood, taken on day 0 of AZD1222 vaccination. The origin of the receptors is an adult in good health.

CDR3 sequence reads: CASSPTGSKEAFF. CDR3 nucleotide sequence: TGTGCCAGCAGTCCGACAGGGTCTAAGGAAGCTTTCTTT. This sequence joins TRBV12-3 or TRBV12-4 and TRBJ1-1, with TRBD1 identical over 7 bases. V lost 5 bases, J lost 8 bases, and 8 bases stayed unmatched. The CDR3 runs to 13 residues.

The chain carries TRBV6-5 and TRBJ1-1, with no clear D. The V and J ends lost 0 bases and 3 bases respectively, with 8 bases between them. The length of the CDR3 is 14 residues. Germline V gene data show CDR1 as MNHEY and CDR2 as SVGAGI. The CDR3 spells CASSYSEDYTEAFF. The DNA for the CDR3 is TGTGCCAGCAGTTACTCTGAGGACTACACTGAAGCTTTCTTT.

J is TRBJ1-2 and V is TRBV5-6; D is unresolved. V was clipped by 1 base and J by 8 bases, with 12 bases between them. CDR3 length equals 13 residues. The V gene's germline CDR1 is SGHDT and CDR2 YYEEEE. The chain's CDR3 is CASSLYPRGGYTF. In DNA, the CDR3 is TGTGCCAGCAGCTTGTACCCCCGGGGAGGCTACACCTTC.

The V call is TRBV5-1, the J call TRBJ2-7, with TRBD1 as a possible D gene (6 bases). Per the germline V gene, CDR1 is SGHRS and CDR2 is YFSETQ. The CDR3 is 15 residues long. Trimming removed 2 bases from V and 0 bases from J, with 12 bases in between. The CDR3 DNA reads TGCGCCAGCAGCTTTAGAACAGGGAGCTCCTACGAGCAGTACTTC. Translating gives CASSFRTGSSYEQYF.

The sample holds one count of this clone. The chain joins TRBV5-1 to TRBJ1-2, with D tentatively TRBD1 (5 bases). Per the germline V gene, CDR1 is SGHRS and CDR2 is YFSETQ. The ends were cut back, 0 bases at V and 8 bases at J, with 8 bases in the middle. CDR3 length: 12 amino acids. The CDR3 is CASSLARGGYTF. The CDR3 coding sequence is TGCGCCAGCAGCTTGGCTCGGGGGGGCTACACCTTC.

This chain uses TRBV3-1 (or the pseudogene TRBV3-2) with TRBJ1-2; 10 nucleotides line up with TRBD1. Germline V lookup: CDR1 LGHDT, CDR2 YNNKEL (reference sequence). The V segment lost 0 bases and the J segment 6 bases; nucleotides outside the gene matches: 13. The length of the CDR3 is 18 residues. CDR3 DNA sequence: TGTGCCAGCAGCCAAGACCTCCGGGACAGGGGATCGTCGGATGGCTACACCTTC. Protein: CASSQDLRDRGSSDGYTF.

The chain couples TRBV14 to TRBJ1-2; the D gene is possibly TRBD1 (5 bases). V lost 4 bases and J lost 7, with 16 bases in between. Germline CDR1 and CDR2: SGHDN and FVKESK. This CDR3 has 14 amino acids. CDR3 sequence: CASSPGPPGGGYTF. CDR3 nucleotide sequence: TGTGCCAGCAGCCCCGGACCGCCGGGGGGTGGCTACACCTTC. Based on the CDR3 plus reference TRBV14 and TRBJ1-2, the full variable domain is EAGVTQFPSHSVIEKGQTVTLRCDPISGHDNLYWYRRVMGKEIKFLLHFVKESKQDESGMPNNRFLAERTGGTYSTLKVQPAELEDSGVYFCASSPGPPGGGYTFGSGTRLTVV.